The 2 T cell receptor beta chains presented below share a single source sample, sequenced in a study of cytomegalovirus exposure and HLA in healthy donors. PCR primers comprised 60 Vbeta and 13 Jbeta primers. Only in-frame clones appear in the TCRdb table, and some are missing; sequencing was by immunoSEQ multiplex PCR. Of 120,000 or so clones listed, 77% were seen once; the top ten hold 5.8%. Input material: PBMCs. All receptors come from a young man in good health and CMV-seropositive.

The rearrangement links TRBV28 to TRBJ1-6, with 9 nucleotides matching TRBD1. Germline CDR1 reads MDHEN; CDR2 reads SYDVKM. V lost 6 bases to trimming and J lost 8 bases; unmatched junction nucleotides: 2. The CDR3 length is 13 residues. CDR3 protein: CASRTGGHSPLHF. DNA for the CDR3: TGTGCCAGCAGGACAGGGGGGCATTCACCCCTCCACTTT.

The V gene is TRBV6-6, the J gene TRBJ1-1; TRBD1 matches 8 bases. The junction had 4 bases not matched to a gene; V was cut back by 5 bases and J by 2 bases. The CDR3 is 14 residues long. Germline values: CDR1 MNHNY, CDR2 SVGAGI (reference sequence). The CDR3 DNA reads TGTGCCAGCAGTAGGGGACAGGAAAACACTGAAGCTTTCTTT. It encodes CASSRGQENTEAFF.